This T cell receptor (beta chain) was identified in a study of blood T cell repertoires in COVID-19 (TCRdb year 2020). For the study in its entirety: ImmuneRACE Cohort 3 recovered participants were defined by two consecutive negative NP/OP PCR tests, healthcare professional clearance, or symptom resolution. Samples covering the acute and convalescent phases of COVID-19 were provided by collaborators in the United States, Italy and Spain. The material from the prospective study consisted of cDNA or gDNA derived from T cells, B-cell-depleted T cells, or PBMCs. The dataset comprised deeply sampled blood TCRbeta repertoires from subjects exposed to, actively infected with, or recovered from COVID-19. The repertoires were made available in a free public database intended to serve as a resource for research on the immune response to SARS-CoV-2. The samples were drawn from the first 160 participants of the ongoing ImmuneRACE study and from under 1,500 subjects provided by 6 global collaborators. A de-identified subject ID, COVID-19 status, age in years and sex were almost always included in the sample metadata. Where HLA class I and class II types were available, the types were taken from metadata supplied by the sample provider, not from assay-based typing. Results and caveats for the whole study, not just this receptor: The quantity of clinical and demographic metadata differed by source and by participant and was supplied without curation.

Participants in the prospective study were enrolled through a virtual design, were aged roughly 18 to 100 years, and lived in about 25 United States geographic areas. In the prospective study, participants were assigned to cohorts based on the clinical history participants reported in a screening survey and a study questionnaire. In the prospective study, whole blood, serum and a nasopharyngeal or oropharyngeal swab were collected from each participant by mobile phlebotomists. Prospective study participants could optionally give additional blood draws and questionnaires over an approximately 2-month period. Prospective study blood samples were shipped either frozen or at room temperature before DNA extraction. TCRbeta CDR3 regions were amplified from genomic DNA using the immunoSEQ Assay, a bias-controlled multiplex PCR. Regarding the original processing steps: Nucleated cell counts per sample were estimated from amplification of reference gene primers within the assay. Sequence reads were collapsed and filtered to measure the absolute abundance of every unique TCRbeta CDR3 rearrangement. For each sample, productive Simpson clonality was calculated by taking the square root of Simpson's diversity index across productive rearrangements. In its TCRdb copy, this immuneACCESS table keeps in-frame sequences only and misses some clones. Where compared with another copy, unresolved V genes explain less than half of these, and the others have no known cause. The DNA gave D and trimming, while V, J and clone size come from that table. In this sample the table shows roughly 210,000 clones, roughly 87% of which occur a single time. Together, the top ten hold roughly 7.2% of the sample.

To note about this clone: The antigen this receptor binds is unknown. No base-level quality is on record; no much larger clone is a single base apart.

Looking up the germline V gene (reference sequence) yields CDR1 MNHEY and CDR2 SMNVEV. The V and J ends are trimmed by 5 bases and 3 bases, leaving 22 bases between them. Counted from cysteine to phenylalanine, this CDR3 has 17 amino acids. Solely the CDR3 DNA is kept, with 51 bases framed from the first base. The receptor was derived from a man aged 25 to 45 in a cohort exposed to, infected with or recovered from COVID-19 (not recorded which). The sequenced sample consisted of PBMCs or T cells enriched from blood (not recorded which). The chain is assembled from TRBV27 and TRBJ1-1; no D gene is confidently identified. The DNA sequence is TGTGCCAGCAGTCCCTCTTCAACCGGAGCTTTGGACACTGAAGCTTTCTTT. It encodes CASSPSSTGALDTEAFF.